The T cell receptor beta chain described here comes from a study of cytotoxic CD8 clonotypes in ibrutinib-treated CLL. Background on the study: The study recorded mean values of about 260,000 productive templates and 94,082 productive rearrangements per sample.

V gave up 8 bases and J gave up 2 bases; unmatched junction bases: 9. The CDR3 extends over 14 amino acids. Germline V gene sequence: CDR1 GTSNPN, CDR2 SVGIG (reference sequence). Data came from immunoSEQ multiplex PCR; TCRdb stores just in-frame clones and leaves some out. The table records more than 200,000 clones, around 75% of them present only once. The rearrangement links TRBV30 to TRBJ1-3; 7 bases fit TRBD1. This specimen consisted of PBMCs, obtained after 12 months of ibrutinib treatment. The sequence derives from a human donor with chronic lymphocytic leukemia. The CDR3 DNA reads as TGTGCCGGAAAATACAGGGGCACTGGAAACACCATATATTTT. Translated, it gives CAGKYRGTGNTIYF.